What follows are 29 T cell receptor beta chains derived from one specimen sequenced in a study of beta chain features in type 1 diabetes. Since all of the isolated RNA was reverse transcribed, expressed TCRB transcripts were what got sequenced. Clones were read by immunoSEQ multiplex PCR, and TCRdb kept only the in-frame ones, dropping some. The sample has roughly 500,000 clones; approximately 30% are singletons. The material sequenced was naive CD4+ T cells from blood. Source of these receptors: a man aged 18 to 29 in good health.

The chain links TRBV14 to TRBJ2-2; D ambiguous. The germline V gene has CDR1 SGHDN and CDR2 FVKESK. This CDR3 region has 13 residues. Trimming removed 2 bases at V and 5 bases at J, with 6 bases between. DNA for the CDR3: TGTGCCAGCAGCCAAACGCTGACCGGGGAGCTGTTTTTT. It yields the protein CASSQTLTGELFF.

Regarding this clone: Within the sample, other DNA sequences also encode this same CDR3. The chain combines TRBV2 with TRBJ1-4; D is uncertain. Germline V CDR1 and CDR2: SNHLY, FYNNEI. The ends were cut back, 3 bases at V and 8 bases at J, with 7 bases in the middle. This CDR3 contains 12 residues. The CDR3, as DNA: TGTGCCAGCAGTGATCCGGGGGAAAAACTGTTTTTT. It encodes CASSDPGEKLFF.

Comment on this clone: At the DNA level, this CDR3 is encoded by other sequences in the same sample as well. The chain has TRBV30 and TRBJ2-7; weak D call: TRBD1 (6 bases). CDR1 is GTSNPN and CDR2 is SVGIG in the germline V gene (reference sequence). Trimming left V 0 bases short and J 3 bases short, with 9 bases between. The CDR3 consists of 13 residues. CDR3 bases: TGTGCCTGGAGTGTGACAGGACTCTACGAGCAGTACTTC. As protein: CAWSVTGLYEQYF.

This clone occurred a few times. The gene calls are TRBV30 and TRBJ2-1, with 9 bases matching TRBD2. The CDR3 sequence is 13 residues long. CDR1 GTSNPN and CDR2 SVGIG come from the germline V gene (reference sequence). The V and J ends lost 5 bases and 7 bases, in that order; junction bases with no gene match: 6. The CDR3 loop reads CAWSSGRRNEQFF. CDR3 sequence (DNA): TGTGCCTGGTCAAGCGGGAGGAGGAATGAGCAGTTCTTC.

In its sample, this clone was seen once. This chain uses TRBV27 with TRBJ1-2; D not certain. Trimming took 3 bases from V and 4 from J, leaving 9 bases between them. This CDR3 spans 13 amino acids. CDR1 is MNHEY, CDR2 SMNVEV, per germline (reference sequence). CDR3 loop: CASSFRGGYGYTF. The CDR3 coding sequence is TGTGCCAGCAGTTTCCGAGGCGGCTATGGCTACACCTTC.

The CDR3 sequence is CASSSITPGQETQYF. The CDR3 DNA follows: TGTGCCAGCTCATCAATAACCCCGGGGCAAGAGACCCAGTACTTC. V and J are TRBV18 and TRBJ2-5; a weak D match, TRBD2 (5 bases). This CDR3 region has 15 residues. Trimming cost V 5 bases and J 2 bases, with 15 bases left between them. From germline, CDR1 is KGHSH and CDR2 LQKENI.

The rearrangement joins TRBV5-6 to TRBJ1-5; 7 bases are a match to TRBD1. The V gene's germline CDR1 is SGHDT and CDR2 YYEEEE. V shed 0 bases and J 1 base; nucleotides not matched to a gene: 4. The CDR3 covers 16 residues. The CDR3 bases are TGTGCCAGCAGCTTGGGACTGACAGGGAGCAATCAGCCCCAGCATTTT. Amino acids: CASSLGLTGSNQPQHF.

This clone was found a few times. This sequence joins TRBV9 and TRBJ1-3, with unresolved D. The V end lost 4 bases, the J end lost 4 bases, and 9 bases lay between the germline ends. The CDR3 covers 13 residues. Germline-derived CDR1 and CDR2 are SGDLS and YYNGEE. This CDR3 is CASSPTGGNTIYF. As DNA, the CDR3 is TGTGCCAGCAGCCCCACGGGAGGAAACACCATATATTTT.

A few counts support this clone. This sequence joins TRBV10-3 and TRBJ1-5; D gene ambiguous. The CDR3 spans 13 residues. The V end lost 4 bases, the J end lost 1 base, and 5 bases lay between the germline ends. CDR1 ENHRY and CDR2 SYGVKD come from the germline V gene. The CDR3 reads CAISGYSNQPQHF. CDR3 coding DNA: TGTGCCATCAGTGGATACAGCAATCAGCCCCAGCATTTT.

The chain uses TRBV30 and TRBJ2-1; D is unresolved. CDR3 length: 14 residues. Trimming stripped 2 bases from V and 3 bases from J, with 11 bases between. Germline lookup yields CDR1 GTSNPN and CDR2 SVGIG (reference sequence). CDR3 DNA sequence: TGTGCCTGGAGTCCCCTAAGCCTCTACAATGAGCAGTTCTTC. Its protein product is CAWSPLSLYNEQFF.

V and J are TRBV6-5 and TRBJ2-7; 9 bases are shared with TRBD1. This CDR3 has 14 residues. The V segment lost 6 bases and the J segment 2 bases; nucleotides outside the gene matches: 5. CDR1 and CDR2 (germline): MNHEY, SVGAGI. The chain's CDR3 is CASSTGGRTYEQYF. The CDR3 region has the DNA TGTGCCAGCAGCACAGGGGGCAGAACCTACGAGCAGTACTTC.

This clone was seen a handful of times. The chain joins TRBV25-1 to TRBJ2-2; D gene unclear. V lost 6 bases and J lost 6, with 14 bases in between. The germline V gene has CDR1 MGHDK and CDR2 SYGVNS. The CDR3 covers 14 residues. The CDR3 loop reads CASSATMGSGELFF. The CDR3 DNA is TGTGCCAGCAGCGCCACAATGGGGTCCGGGGAGCTGTTTTTT.

This rearrangement joins TRBV2 to TRBJ2-5; 7 positions agree with TRBD2. The length of the CDR3 is 11 residues. Germline V gene lookup returns CDR1 SNHLY and CDR2 FYNNEI. J lost 7 bases, V lost 6 bases, and 2 bases had no gene match. The CDR3 loop reads CASSSGGTQYF. Written as DNA, the CDR3 is TGTGCCAGCAGCTCGGGGGGGACCCAGTACTTC.

This chain joins TRBV28 and TRBJ2-7, with D possibly being TRBD1 (5 bases). This CDR3 contains 13 residues. Per germline, CDR1 MDHEN and CDR2 SYDVKM. Trimming removed 6 bases at V and 2 bases at J, with 11 bases between. The CDR3 nucleotides read TGTGCCAGCAGCACCTCGGACACCTACGAGCAGTACTTC. It specifies CASSTSDTYEQYF.

There are a few counts of this clone. The chain's CDR3 is CAWSSSKNIQYF. The CDR3 nucleotides are TGTGCCTGGAGTTCCTCTAAGAACATTCAGTACTTC. The chain combines TRBV30 with TRBJ2-4; D not resolved. Deletions cut 2 bases from V and 7 bases from J, with 9 bases between. The germline V gene encodes CDR1 GTSNPN and CDR2 SVGIG (reference sequence). The CDR3 loop spans 12 amino acids. Full variable domain (rest looked up from reference TRBV30 and TRBJ2-4): SQTIHQWPATLVQPVGSPLSLECTVEGTSNPNLYWYRQAAGRGLQLLFYSVGIGQISSEVPQNLSASRPQDRQFILSSKKLLLSDSGFYLCAWSSSKNIQYFGAGTRLSVL.

This sequence joins TRBV30 and TRBJ2-1, with TRBD2 matching 10 bases. The CDR3 has 16 residues. Germline V gene sequence: CDR1 GTSNPN, CDR2 SVGIG (reference sequence). Trimming took 2 bases from V and 7 from J; bases not matched to a gene: 11. The DNA for the CDR3 is TGTGCCTGGAGTCGATTCCACCTAGCGGGAGATAATGAGCAGTTCTTC. This translates into CAWSRFHLAGDNEQFF. The variable domain in full, completed from reference TRBV30 and TRBJ2-1, reads SQTIHQWPATLVQPVGSPLSLECTVEGTSNPNLYWYRQAAGRGLQLLFYSVGIGQISSEVPQNLSASRPQDRQFILSSKKLLLSDSGFYLCAWSRFHLAGDNEQFFGPGTRLTVL.

This sequence joins TRBV11-2 and TRBJ2-1; TRBD2 matches at 8 bases. The trim removed 4 bases at V and 3 bases at J, leaving 5 bases unmatched. This CDR3 comprises 15 residues. CDR1 SGHAT and CDR2 FQNNGV come from the germline V gene. This CDR3 is CASSSGLAIYNEQFF. As DNA, the CDR3 is TGTGCCAGCAGCTCCGGACTAGCTATCTACAATGAGCAGTTCTTC.

As to this clone: Other DNA sequences in this sample translate to the same CDR3. The chain employs TRBV6-5 and TRBJ1-1; possibly TRBD1 for D (6 bases). CDR1 is MNHEY, CDR2 SVGAGI, per germline. With 5 bases removed from V and 5 bases from J, the gap between germline ends came to 6 bases. The CDR3 sequence is 11 residues long. In DNA form, the CDR3 reads TGTGCCAGCAGTCAGGGGACTGAAGCTTTCTTT. This codes for CASSQGTEAFF.

This sequence joins TRBV7-9 and TRBJ1-1; TRBD1 matches at 7 bases. Germline values: CDR1 SEHNR, CDR2 FQNEAQ (reference sequence). The V and J ends lost 4 bases and 7 bases, in that order; junction bases with no gene match: 12. This CDR3 has 15 amino acids. CDR3 nucleotides: TGTGCCAGCAGCTATTATACTGACAGGGATGGTGAAGCTTTCTTT. Residues: CASSYYTDRDGEAFF. Together with reference TRBV7-9 and TRBJ1-1, the CDR3 gives the full variable domain: DTGVSQNPRHKITKRGQNVTFRCDPISEHNRLYWYRQTLGQGPEFLTYFQNEAQLEKSRLLSDRFSAERPKGSFSTLEIQRTEQGDSAMYLCASSYYTDRDGEAFFGQGTRLTVV.

The DNA of the CDR3 is TGTGCCAGCCACGAACGAGGGGCGCAGGACTATGGCTACACCTTC. It encodes CASHERGAQDYGYTF. V and J are TRBV27 and TRBJ1-2; a possible D gene is TRBD1 (5 bases). Trimming shortened V by 8 bases and J by 3 bases, and 19 bases separated the two germline ends. The CDR3 spans 15 residues. Per the germline V gene, CDR1 is MNHEY and CDR2 is SMNVEV (reference sequence).

The chain carries TRBV15 and TRBJ2-7, with TRBD1 matching over 10 bases. Trimming cost V 0 bases and J 3 bases; bases outside gene matches: 2. The germline V gene has CDR1 LNHNV and CDR2 YYDKDF (reference sequence). The CDR3 is 15 amino acids. CDR3 residues: CATSRETGGFYEQYF. The CDR3 region has the DNA TGTGCCACCAGCAGAGAGACAGGGGGCTTCTACGAGCAGTACTTC.

The table lists this clone with a count of one. The gene calls are TRBV5-1 and TRBJ1-1, with D hard to call. The CDR3 spans 13 residues. The germline V gene encodes CDR1 SGHRS and CDR2 YFSETQ. V was trimmed by 0 bases and J by 6 bases, leaving 9 bases between them. The chain's CDR3 is CASSLGQTPEAFF. DNA of the CDR3: TGCGCCAGCAGCTTGGGTCAGACTCCTGAAGCTTTCTTT.

DNA of the CDR3: TGTGCCATCAGTGATGTTGATACCTACGAGCAGTACTTC. Amino acids: CAISDVDTYEQYF. This chain joins TRBV10-3 and TRBJ2-7; D unclear. The V and J ends lost 3 bases and 2 bases respectively, with 8 bases between them. Per the germline V gene, CDR1 is ENHRY and CDR2 is SYGVKD. CDR3 size: 13 residues.

Here the CDR3 reads CASSLSGLAGVPTSEQYF. The CDR3 nucleotides are TGTGCCAGCAGCTTGTCAGGACTAGCGGGTGTCCCTACATCCGAGCAGTACTTC. The V gene is TRBV7-8, the J gene TRBJ2-7, with 11 nucleotides matching TRBD2. V lost 3 bases, J lost 6 bases, and 16 bases stayed unmatched. The CDR3 spans 18 residues. Germline V lookup: CDR1 SGHVS, CDR2 FQNEAQ.

This clone was found once. CDR3 bases: TGTGCCTGGAGTGTACGCCAGGGCGGCCACGAGCAGTACTTC. This codes for CAWSVRQGGHEQYF. The chain recombines TRBV30 with TRBJ2-7; perhaps TRBD1 as D (5 bases). Germline CDR1 GTSNPN, CDR2 SVGIG (reference sequence). V lost 0 bases, J lost 5 bases, and 14 bases lay in between. The CDR3 covers 14 residues.

This clone was detected only a few times. Other nucleotide sequences from this sample produce the same CDR3. V gene TRBV25-1 combines with J gene TRBJ2-1; D not certain. Germline V lookup: CDR1 MGHDK, CDR2 SYGVNS. This CDR3 spans 11 amino acids. The V end was cut by 5 bases, the J end by 6 bases, with 5 bases between. CDR3 region: CASSRVNEQFF. CDR3 nucleotides: TGTGCCAGCAGTCGGGTCAATGAGCAGTTCTTC.

As regards this clone: The sample contains more than one DNA sequence encoding this CDR3. The rearrangement joins TRBV7-2 to TRBJ2-5, with a possible D match to TRBD2 (5 bases). V was cut by 1 base and J by 5 bases, with 5 bases left in between. CDR1 SGHTA and CDR2 FQGNSA come from the germline V gene. The CDR3 has 12 amino acids. The DNA for the CDR3 is TGTGCCAGCAGCTTAGGGAGGGAGACCCAGTACTTC. Its translation: CASSLGRETQYF.

This sequence joins TRBV6-5 and TRBJ1-1, with D possibly matching TRBD1 (5 bases). CDR1 and CDR2 from the germline V gene are MNHEY and SVGAGI. V lost 2 bases to trimming and J lost 4 bases, with 8 bases between them. The CDR3 length is 13 residues. CDR3 in amino acids: CASSYVGGTEAFF. For the CDR3, the DNA is TGTGCCAGCAGTTACGTCGGGGGCACTGAAGCTTTCTTT.

This clone has just a few counts. This chain joins TRBV10-3 and TRBJ1-5; TRBD1 matches at 11 bases. Germline lookup yields CDR1 ENHRY and CDR2 SYGVKD. The CDR3 loop spans 16 amino acids. V was clipped by 4 bases and J by 2 bases; unmatched bases: 4. As DNA, the CDR3 is TGTGCCATCAGTGGCCAGGGACAGGGGGGCAATCAGCCCCAGCATTTT. It encodes CAISGQGQGGNQPQHF.